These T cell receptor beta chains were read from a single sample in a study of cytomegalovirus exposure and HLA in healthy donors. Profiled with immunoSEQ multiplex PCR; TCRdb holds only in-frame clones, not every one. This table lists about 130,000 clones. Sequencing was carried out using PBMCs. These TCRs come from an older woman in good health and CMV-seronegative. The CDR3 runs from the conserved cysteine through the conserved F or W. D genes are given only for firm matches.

CDR3aa: CASSPLPIWSGQSSYNEQFF; d_gene: NA; v_gene: TRBV18
CDR3aa: CASSLGGTRVGETQYF; d_gene: TRBD2; v_gene: TRBV7-6
CDR3aa: CASSIGSLNGYTF; d_gene: NA; v_gene: TRBV19
CDR3aa: CASSRTRGGGATDTQYF; d_gene: TRBD2; v_gene: TRBV5-1
CDR3aa: CASGGINTEAFF; d_gene: NA; v_gene: TRBV19
CDR3aa: CASSLAGGDGQTQYF; d_gene: TRBD2; v_gene: TRBV5-1
CDR3aa: CASSLDRSSYEQYF; d_gene: NA; v_gene: TRBV7-6
CDR3aa: CASSPKDSYEQYF; d_gene: NA; v_gene: TRBV18
CDR3aa: CVCQRGRDTGELFF; d_gene: NA; v_gene: TRBV19
CDR3aa: CASSLDRIYNEQFF; d_gene: TRBD1; v_gene: TRBV27
CDR3aa: CATDSTRDPPYEQYF; d_gene: NA; v_gene: TRBV28
CDR3aa: CSVVPADYEQYF; d_gene: NA; v_gene: TRBV29-1
CDR3aa: CASSLGGGSNTEAFF; d_gene: NA; v_gene: TRBV7-9
CDR3aa: CASSEFISGRVRTYEQYF; d_gene: TRBD2; v_gene: TRBV6-1
CDR3aa: CASARTSGLFYNEQFF; d_gene: TRBD2; v_gene: TRBV5-1
CDR3aa: CASSPRAVAGGHEQFF; d_gene: TRBD2; v_gene: TRBV7-2
CDR3aa: CASIIASGGSGYTF; d_gene: TRBD1; v_gene: TRBV6-1
CDR3aa: CASSGRYYGYTF; d_gene: NA; v_gene: TRBV14
CDR3aa: CATLGGSYTEAFF; d_gene: NA; v_gene: TRBV27
CDR3aa: CASSADRTGDYGYTF; d_gene: TRBD1; v_gene: TRBV9
CDR3aa: CASSSLVAGYNEQFF; d_gene: TRBD2; v_gene: TRBV7-3
CDR3aa: CASGGSSGNQPQHF; d_gene: NA; v_gene: TRBV19
CDR3aa: CASSSYRAHTEAFF; d_gene: NA; v_gene: TRBV5-1
CDR3aa: CAISESLQGYEQFF; d_gene: NA; v_gene: TRBV10-3
CDR3aa: CASRSGQISSYEQYF; d_gene: TRBD1; v_gene: TRBV5-1
CDR3aa: CASRDRDNSPLHF; d_gene: TRBD1; v_gene: TRBV6-4
CDR3aa: CASSNRPLAGGRTDTQYF; d_gene: TRBD2; v_gene: TRBV19
CDR3aa: CASSLDNSYEQYF; d_gene: NA; v_gene: TRBV28
CDR3aa: CSVRRGGLTGELFF; d_gene: TRBD2; v_gene: TRBV29-1
CDR3aa: CASRPDRVGNQPQHF; d_gene: TRBD1; v_gene: TRBV6-6
CDR3aa: CASRTGGQETQYF; d_gene: NA; v_gene: TRBV10-2
CDR3aa: CASSTWTAFSSGYTF; d_gene: NA; v_gene: TRBV19
CDR3aa: CASRPTGPRTTQYF; d_gene: NA; v_gene: TRBV28
CDR3aa: CASSAGGGVSAYEQYF; d_gene: NA; v_gene: TRBV6-1
CDR3aa: CASSLNDFQNYNSPLHF; d_gene: NA; v_gene: TRBV5-5
CDR3aa: CASSYSTGVDYTF; d_gene: NA; v_gene: TRBV6-6
CDR3aa: CASSSRLAGVGKETQYF; d_gene: TRBD2; v_gene: TRBV19
CDR3aa: CASSQDRGGNQPQHF; d_gene: TRBD1; v_gene: TRBV18
CDR3aa: CASSETSGEHQETQYF; d_gene: TRBD2; v_gene: TRBV10-2
CDR3aa: CASSFPRQHSPLHF; d_gene: NA; v_gene: TRBV5-6
CDR3aa: CASKGGTLLTDTQYF; d_gene: NA; v_gene: TRBV6-5
CDR3aa: CAIRAVSGANVLTF; d_gene: NA; v_gene: TRBV10-3
CDR3aa: CASANQGSGELFF; d_gene: NA; v_gene: TRBV4-1
CDR3aa: CAWSRDRGRGEQYF; d_gene: TRBD1; v_gene: TRBV30
CDR3aa: CASSLWIQGGSPLHF; d_gene: TRBD1; v_gene: TRBV28
CDR3aa: CASSMPGPQHF; d_gene: NA; v_gene: TRBV19
CDR3aa: CASSQGRGNNQPQHF; d_gene: TRBD1; v_gene: TRBV4-1
CDR3aa: CASSEPQGPKDAFF; d_gene: TRBD1; v_gene: TRBV6-1
CDR3aa: CASVTGGASDTQYF; d_gene: TRBD1; v_gene: TRBV6-1
CDR3aa: CASSPFQGGSPLHF; d_gene: NA; v_gene: TRBV6-5
CDR3aa: CASSLGQGDFYGYTF; d_gene: TRBD1; v_gene: TRBV7-9
CDR3aa: CASSLTSGSGTDTQYF; d_gene: NA; v_gene: TRBV5-1
CDR3aa: CASSLGQGARTGELFF; d_gene: TRBD1; v_gene: TRBV11-3
CDR3aa: CSVEDGLQGGYGYTF; d_gene: TRBD1; v_gene: TRBV29-1
CDR3aa: CASSGGGTSSYEQYF; d_gene: TRBD2; v_gene: TRBV9